This TCR beta chain was documented in a study of T cells in tuberculosis. Study-wide background: Sequenced TCRs come from CD1B-GMM tetramer-binding T cells.

Cells were sorted from thawed PBMC rested overnight and stained with GMM-loaded CD1B tetramer, viability dye and anti-CD3. The CD1B tetramers carried C32 glucose monomycolate purified from Rhodococcus equi. TCR-alpha and TCR-beta chains were sequenced unpaired. Profiled with immunoSEQ multiplex PCR; TCRdb holds only in-frame clones, not every one. The sample gives roughly 60,000 clones, approximately 80% of which show up once; about 13% is in the top ten. The ends were cut back, 6 bases at V and 10 bases at J, with 10 bases in the middle. CDR3 length equals 11 residues. The germline V gene has CDR1 MNHNS and CDR2 SASEGT.

Sequences were obtained from CD1b-GMM tetramer-negative cells sorted from PBMCs. V is TRBV6-1 and J is TRBJ2-1; D not certain. This receptor was identified in an adult woman with latent tuberculosis. The CDR3 spells CASSPPGEQFF. The CDR3 nucleotides are TGTGCCAGCAGCCCCCCAGGCGAGCAGTTCTTC.